This TCR beta chain comes out of a study of blood T cell repertoires in COVID-19. At the level of the study: The cDNA or gDNA used as material had been derived from T cells, B-cell-depleted T cells, or PBMCs.

Per the study methods: From reference gene primer amplification, estimates of nucleated cell counts were derived. TCRdb's copy holds only in-frame clones and misses some; the assay was immunoSEQ multiplex PCR. Clone size and the V and J calls come from that table; the DNA yielded D and trimming. The table shows 130,000 to 150,000 clones, with 65% to 80% occurring only once. The receptor was isolated from a man in his sixties with acute or convalescent COVID-19. Sequencing was done on a sample of peripheral blood.

CDR3 loop: CASSPGAGPDTQYF. CDR3 bases: TGTGCCAGCAGCCCAGGGGCGGGTCCAGATACGCAGTATTTT. V is TRBV7-8 and J is TRBJ2-3; D perhaps matches TRBD1 (6 bases). The ends were cut back, 5 bases at V and 4 bases at J, with 13 bases in the middle. Germline CDR1 is SGHVS and CDR2 is FQNEAQ. This CDR3 is 14 amino acids long.